A selection of T cell receptor beta chains follows, all from one sample in a study of cytomegalovirus exposure and HLA in healthy donors. TCRdb's table, derived via immunoSEQ multiplex PCR, lists solely in-frame clones and lacks some. The table shows about 110,000 clones, with roughly 63% occurring only once. Sequencing input: PBMCs. All receptors derive from a woman between 65 and 79 years old in good health and CMV-seropositive. CDR3s leave out the opening cysteine and the closing phenylalanine or tryptophan. Part of the rows lack a size; the others show once, few, many or a class for expanded clones.

J gene	clone size	V gene	CDR3 protein
TRBJ2-1	.	TRBV21-1	ASSKVGGGSYNEQF
TRBJ1-3	.	TRBV4-2	ASSPPGDGDTIY
TRBJ1-2	.	TRBV7-2	ASSDGQGSYGYT
TRBJ2-5	once	TRBV7-8	ASSARLTGGQETQY
TRBJ1-1	few	TRBV6-5	ASSLKIFGTEAF
TRBJ2-3	.	TRBV6-5	ASSYGGIGTDTQY
TRBJ1-1	few	TRBV2	ASSMDSNTEAF
TRBJ2-5	.	TRBV2	ASSEGLAGGPWQETQY
TRBJ2-5	.	TRBV7-2	ASSFMGLEGTQY
TRBJ1-1	few	TRBV2	AARSLRTEAF
TRBJ1-2	.	TRBV7-2	ASSTTTGLYPHT
TRBJ1-2	.	TRBV19	ASSISRLGGYT
TRBJ1-4	few	TRBV2	ARGGQYDEKLF
TRBJ1-2	.	TRBV6-1	ASTSDRGYGYT
TRBJ1-1	few	TRBV19	ASYRGLNTEAF
TRBJ1-1	.	TRBV2	ASSEEALTNTEAF